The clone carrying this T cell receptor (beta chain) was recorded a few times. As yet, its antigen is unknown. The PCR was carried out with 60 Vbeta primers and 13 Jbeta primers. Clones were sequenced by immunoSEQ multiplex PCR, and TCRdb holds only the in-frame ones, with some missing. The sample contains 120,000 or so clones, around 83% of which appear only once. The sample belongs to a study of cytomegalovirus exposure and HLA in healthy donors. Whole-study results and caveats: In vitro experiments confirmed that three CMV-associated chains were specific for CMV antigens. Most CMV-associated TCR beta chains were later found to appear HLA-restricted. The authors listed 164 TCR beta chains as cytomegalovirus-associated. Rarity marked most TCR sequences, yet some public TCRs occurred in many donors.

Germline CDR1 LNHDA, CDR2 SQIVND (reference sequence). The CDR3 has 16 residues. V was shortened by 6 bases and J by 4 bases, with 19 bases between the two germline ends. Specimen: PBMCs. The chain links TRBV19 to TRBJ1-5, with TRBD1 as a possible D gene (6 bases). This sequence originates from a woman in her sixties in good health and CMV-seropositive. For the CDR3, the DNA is TGTGCCAGTAGGGAACTATTAACAGGGAAGAATCAGCCCCAGCATTTT. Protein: CASRELLTGKNQPQHF.